This TCR beta chain was sequenced for a study of cytomegalovirus exposure and HLA in healthy donors. Study-level information: The use of the same platform for the 120 validation repertoires and the approximately 670 first-cohort repertoires was reported by a later analysis.

The table lists this clone with a count of one. No antigen is known for it. Repertoires were generated with immunoSEQ multiplex PCR, while TCRdb's copy carries only in-frame clones and drops some. In the table there are 200,000 to 300,000 clones, roughly 87% of which are singletons. Whole-study findings and limits: CMV antigen specificity was confirmed in vitro for three CMV-associated chains.

V was shortened by 7 bases and J by 3 bases, with 11 bases between the two germline ends. The V gene's germline CDR1 is SGHNT and CDR2 YYREEE (reference sequence). The CDR3 totals 12 residues. Sequencing was performed on PBMCs. The chain combines TRBV5-4 with TRBJ2-7; the D gene is possibly TRBD2 (7 bases). This TCR was sampled from a man younger than 35 in good health and CMV-seropositive. CDR3 sequence reads: CASAGANYEQYF. The CDR3 bases are TGTGCCAGCGCGGGGGCTAACTACGAGCAGTACTTC.